The 11 T cell receptor beta chains below all came from one sample that was sequenced in a study of shared clonotypes between healthy human individuals. Repertoires were generated with immunoSEQ multiplex PCR, while TCRdb's copy carries only in-frame clones and drops some. Here the sample spans around 1,900,000 clones, around 93% being singletons. As defined, naive CD8 cells were CD45RO-negative and positively selected for CCR7, with terminally differentiated effector memory CD45RA+ cells excluded. Sample: naive CD8+ T cells from PBMCs. These receptors were collected from a man in his late teens or twenties in good health. Some clones in this sample may be carry-over from other donors' samples.

The chain links TRBV11-3 to TRBJ2-2; the D is unclear. Trimming pared 5 bases from V and 6 bases from J, leaving 7 bases between. From germline, CDR1 is SGHNT and CDR2 YENEEA. This CDR3 is 12 amino acids long. For the CDR3, the DNA is TGTGCCAGCAGCCACTACTCCGGGGAGCTGTTTTTT. Residues: CASSHYSGELFF.

J is TRBJ2-7 and V is TRBV19, with 11 bases aligning to TRBD1. Per the germline V gene, CDR1 is LNHDA and CDR2 is SQIVND (reference sequence). Trimming took 5 bases from V and 6 from J; bases not matched to a gene: 9. This CDR3 is built from 15 residues. The DNA for the CDR3 is TGTGCCAGTAGTTGGAGGACAGGGGGCGGGTCCGAGCAGTACTTC. Encoded protein: CASSWRTGGGSEQYF.

The chain links TRBV5-1 to TRBJ2-3, with D perhaps TRBD2 (6 bases). With 8 bases removed from V and 0 bases from J, the gap between germline ends came to 13 bases. Per the germline V gene, CDR1 is SGHRS and CDR2 is YFSETQ. There are 14 residues in the CDR3. The CDR3 protein is CASVSGRSTDTQYF. The CDR3 nucleotides are TGCGCCAGTGTCTCAGGGAGGAGCACAGATACGCAGTATTTT.

The V gene is TRBV5-1, the J gene TRBJ2-4; 7 positions agree with TRBD1. Germline V CDR1 and CDR2: SGHRS, YFSETQ. V was clipped by 4 bases and J by 3 bases; unmatched bases: 13. This CDR3 has 17 residues. The CDR3 spells CASSKGQDVFGKNIQYF. As DNA, the CDR3 is TGCGCCAGCAGCAAAGGACAGGATGTCTTTGGCAAAAACATTCAGTACTTC.

The rearrangement uses TRBV9 and TRBJ2-3; D might be TRBD1 (6 bases). Trimming removed 0 bases from V and 0 bases from J, with 17 bases in between. Germline V gene lookup returns CDR1 SGDLS and CDR2 YYNGEE. This CDR3 spans 18 amino acids. In DNA, the CDR3 is TGTGCCAGCAGCGTAGCAGTGGTCGGGACACCAAGCACAGATACGCAGTATTTT. Translating it yields CASSVAVVGTPSTDTQYF.

This clone was recorded once. Different DNA sequences within this sample yield the same CDR3. This chain joins TRBV2 and TRBJ2-2, with a tentative D call TRBD1 (6 bases). V was clipped by 0 bases and J by 0 bases, with 8 bases between them. The germline CDR1 and CDR2 sequences are SNHLY and FYNNEI. This CDR3 spans 16 amino acids. The CDR3 region is CASSEARTANTGELFF. In nucleotides, the CDR3 is TGTGCCAGCAGTGAAGCCAGGACAGCGAACACCGGGGAGCTGTTTTTT.

The chain employs TRBV27 and TRBJ2-7; D is possibly TRBD2 (6 bases). V lost 9 bases and J lost 0, with 12 bases in between. From germline, CDR1 is MNHEY and CDR2 SMNVEV (reference sequence). This CDR3 contains 13 residues. The CDR3: CASGGGYSYEQYF. CDR3 in DNA: TGTGCCAGTGGGGGAGGCTACTCCTACGAGCAGTACTTC.

The V and J genes are TRBV9 and TRBJ2-1; either TRBD1 or TRBD2 may fit D (7 bases each). This CDR3 is 20 amino acids long. CDR1 is SGDLS, CDR2 YYNGEE, per germline. Trimming removed 0 bases from V and 5 bases from J, with 27 bases in between. The CDR3 DNA reads TGTGCCAGCAGCGTAGCTCCTGGAGGTAAGGGGGCGGGAGCCCACAATGAGCAGTTCTTC. It codes for CASSVAPGGKGAGAHNEQFF.

V usage is TRBV11-1 and J usage is TRBJ1-6, with 9 positions matching TRBD1. The CDR3 covers 15 residues. In germline, CDR1 is SGHAT, CDR2 FQDESV (reference sequence). J was trimmed by 8 bases and V by 4 bases; bases with no gene match: 6. In nucleotides, the CDR3 is TGTGCCAGCAGCTCCCTCCGACAGGGGGATTCACCCCTCCACTTT. Its protein is CASSSLRQGDSPLHF.

This sequence joins TRBV19 and TRBJ1-1, with unresolved D. Germline CDR1 is LNHDA and CDR2 is SQIVND (reference sequence). The CDR3 covers 18 residues. Trimming removed 6 bases from V and 4 bases from J, with 27 bases in between. CDR3 DNA sequence: TGTGCCAGTAGGATTACGTGGAGGCAGGACCCCTCTGGCACTGAAGCTTTCTTT. Translated: CASRITWRQDPSGTEAFF.

As regards this clone: Different DNA sequences within this sample yield the same CDR3. J is TRBJ2-7 and V is TRBV5-6, with D perhaps TRBD2 (5 bases). The CDR3 is 12 amino acids. Germline V lookup: CDR1 SGHDT, CDR2 YYEEEE. Trimming stripped 0 bases from V and 6 bases from J, with 7 bases between. The CDR3 here is CASSLGGGEQYF. DNA of the CDR3: TGTGCCAGCAGCTTGGGTGGAGGCGAGCAGTACTTC.